The source of this TCR beta chain is a study of cytomegalovirus exposure and HLA in healthy donors. Whole-study results and caveats: Investigators reported 164 TCR beta chains as tied to cytomegalovirus.

PCR employed 60 Vbeta and 13 Jbeta primers. Some clones are missing from TCRdb's copy, which holds only in-frame ones; the method was immunoSEQ multiplex PCR. The repertoire includes about 180,000 clones, around four fifths of them detected once, and roughly 1.4% sits in the top ten. As concerns this clone: Its antigen is not known.

CDR3 length equals 15 residues. The germline V gene encodes CDR1 MNHEY and CDR2 SVGAGI. With V trimmed by 2 bases and J by 6 bases, 3 bases remained unmatched. The source is a woman in her twenties or thirties in good health and CMV-seropositive. Sequencing was performed on PBMCs. V gene TRBV6-5 combines with J gene TRBJ2-2; TRBD2 matches 10 bases. The DNA for the CDR3 is TGTGCCAGCAGTTACGTAGGACTAGCGGCCGGGGAGCTGTTTTTT. Its protein product is CASSYVGLAAGELFF.